These 32 T cell receptor beta chains were all obtained from the same sample, sequenced in a study of blood T cell repertoires in COVID-19. Libraries were prepared by immunoSEQ multiplex PCR; TCRdb keeps only in-frame clonotypes and omits some of them. Of under 90,000 clones in the sample, around 83% were seen once. The sample comprised peripheral blood. The receptors shown here come from an older man with acute or convalescent COVID-19.

This rearrangement joins TRBV7-9 to TRBJ1-6; D remains ambiguous. Germline V gene lookup returns CDR1 SEHNR and CDR2 FQNEAQ (reference sequence). V was trimmed by 5 bases and J by 5 bases, leaving 10 bases between them. The CDR3 runs 14 residues. CDR3: CASSPGSHNSPLHF. The CDR3 nucleotides read TGTGCCAGCAGCCCCGGGTCCCATAATTCACCCCTCCACTTT.

The V and J genes are TRBV9 and TRBJ2-1; 9 bases are shared with TRBD2. The CDR3 has 15 amino acids. V trimming: 4 bases; J trimming: 6 bases; junction bases outside the gene matches: 8. The germline CDR1 and CDR2 sequences are SGDLS and YYNGEE. CDR3 in amino acids: CASSSRLTSGNEQFF. The CDR3 coding sequence is TGTGCCAGCAGCTCCCGATTGACTAGCGGCAATGAGCAGTTCTTC. The entire variable domain, with the rest obtained from reference TRBV9 and TRBJ2-1, is as follows: DSGVTQTPKHLITATGQRVTLRCSPRSGDLSVYWYQQSLDQGLQFLIQYYNGEERAKGNILERFSAQQFPDLHSELNLSSLELGDSALYFCASSSRLTSGNEQFFGPGTRLTVL.

The J gene is TRBJ1-5, the V gene TRBV19; D is perhaps TRBD1 (5 bases). The CDR3 sequence is 14 residues long. In germline, CDR1 is LNHDA, CDR2 SQIVND (reference sequence). V dropped 5 bases and J dropped 6 bases, with 14 bases sitting between them. CDR3 residues: CASSLTGFSQPQHF. CDR3 coding DNA: TGTGCCAGTAGTTTAACAGGTTTTAGTCAGCCCCAGCATTTT.

This clone was detected only a few times. V is TRBV19 and J is TRBJ1-5, with 7 bases lining up with TRBD1. The junction had 3 bases not matched to a gene; V was cut back by 6 bases and J by 4 bases. The V gene's germline CDR1 is LNHDA and CDR2 SQIVND (reference sequence). CDR3 size: 13 residues. The CDR3 coding sequence is TGTGCCAGTAGGACAGGGAGGAATCAGCCCCAGCATTTT. Its translation: CASRTGRNQPQHF.

V and J are TRBV5-4 and TRBJ1-3, with 7 bases identical to TRBD1. J lost 0 bases, V lost 4 bases, and 4 bases had no gene match. Germline V gene sequence: CDR1 SGHNT, CDR2 YYREEE (reference sequence). This CDR3 region has 15 residues. The DNA for the CDR3 is TGTGCCAGCAGCCCCGGGACAGACTCTGGAAACACCATATATTTT. It encodes CASSPGTDSGNTIYF.

This chain connects TRBV7-2 to TRBJ2-3; 11 bases are shared with TRBD2. CDR1 and CDR2 from the germline V gene are SGHTA and FQGNSA. The CDR3 extends over 18 amino acids. The V gene end was trimmed by 1 base and the J gene end by 0 bases; junction bases not matched to a gene: 6. The CDR3 loop is CASSLGLAGLTSTDTQYF. CDR3 coding DNA: TGTGCCAGCAGCTTAGGACTAGCGGGGTTAACTAGCACAGATACGCAGTATTTT.

With respect to this clone: The junction does not match germline at one end; this may be a read error. V usage is TRBV2 and J usage is TRBJ2-3, with 8 bases fitting TRBD1. The CDR3 consists of 12 residues. The germline V gene has CDR1 SNHLY and CDR2 FYNNEI. CDR3 residues: CASSAPGGVKNF. The CDR3 bases are TGTGCCAGCAGTGCGCCAGGGGGCGTTAAAAATTTT. The entire variable domain, with the rest obtained from reference TRBV2 and TRBJ2-3, is as follows: EPEVTQTPSHQVTQMGQEVILRCVPISNHLYFYWYRQILGQKVEFLVSFYNNEISEKSEIFDDQFSVERPDGSNFTLKIRSTKLEDSAMYFCASSAPGGVKNFGPGTRLTVL.

The rearrangement links TRBV7-8 to TRBJ1-2; 7 nucleotides match TRBD1. Per germline, CDR1 SGHVS and CDR2 FQNEAQ. The CDR3 contains 12 residues. Unmatched junction bases numbered 8, after V lost 5 bases and J lost 11 bases. The CDR3 DNA reads as TGTGCCAGCAGCCCACGACAGGGTGGGTACACCTTC. Protein: CASSPRQGGYTF.

The chain combines TRBV19 with TRBJ1-4, with D perhaps TRBD1 (6 bases). The V gene lost 4 bases and the J gene lost 0 bases, with 12 bases spanning the gap. Germline V gene sequence: CDR1 LNHDA, CDR2 SQIVND (reference sequence). The length of the CDR3 is 16 residues. This CDR3 is CASSRRAGATNEKLFF. The DNA of the CDR3 is TGTGCCAGTAGTAGAAGAGCAGGGGCAACTAATGAAAAACTGTTTTTT.

In this sample, this clone turned up a few times. V gene TRBV7-3 combines with J gene TRBJ2-5; D possibly corresponds to TRBD2 (5 bases). The CDR3 extends over 12 amino acids. V lost 5 bases and J lost 5, with 9 bases in between. Germline V lookup: CDR1 SGHTA, CDR2 FQGTGA. The DNA for the CDR3 is TGTGCCAGCAGCGCCAGCGGTGAGACCCAGTACTTC. It specifies CASSASGETQYF.

This clone was counted a single time. The chain is built from TRBV7-6 and TRBJ1-6, with 7 nucleotides matching TRBD1. The CDR3 has 16 residues. CDR1 and CDR2 (germline): SGHVS, FNYEAQ. After removal of 0 bases from V and 6 bases from J, the junction contained 5 bases not matched to a gene. The DNA of the CDR3 is TGTGCCAGCAGCTTAGCCCTTGGACAGGTTAATTCACCCCTCCACTTT. Encoded protein: CASSLALGQVNSPLHF.

J is TRBJ1-2 and V is TRBV6-4; 9 bases line up with TRBD1. The CDR3 consists of 15 residues. In germline, CDR1 is MRHNA, CDR2 SNTAGT. Trimming removed 3 bases from V and 1 base from J; junction bases left unmatched: 3. CDR3: CASSETGGRNYGYTF. DNA for the CDR3: TGTGCCAGCAGTGAGACAGGGGGTCGTAACTATGGCTACACCTTC.

V gene TRBV9 combines with J gene TRBJ2-1; 9 bases match TRBD2. CDR3 length equals 14 residues. The V gene's germline CDR1 is SGDLS and CDR2 YYNGEE. The J segment lost 3 bases and the V segment lost 5 bases, leaving 3 bases of the junction unmatched. The CDR3 sequence: CASSFSGGYNEQFF. In DNA, the CDR3 is TGTGCCAGCAGTTTTAGCGGGGGCTACAATGAGCAGTTCTTC.

The V and J genes are TRBV24-1 and TRBJ1-5; 7 bases are a match to TRBD1. Germline V gene lookup returns CDR1 KGHDR and CDR2 SFDVKD. Germline trimming cut 4 bases from V and 4 bases from J; bases unmatched to any gene: 9. The CDR3 length is 16 residues. The CDR3 DNA follows: TGTGCCACCAGTGAGCACCGGGACAGTCTAAATCAGCCCCAGCATTTT. Protein: CATSEHRDSLNQPQHF.

J is TRBJ1-6 and V is TRBV18; D is uncertain. Per the germline V gene, CDR1 is KGHSH and CDR2 is LQKENI. This CDR3 comprises 13 residues. V was cut by 6 bases and J by 14 bases, with 17 bases left in between. DNA for the CDR3: TGTGCCAGCTCCCCAAGGTCGGGAGAAGCCCTCCACTTT. This sequence encodes CASSPRSGEALHF.

This clone was counted between two and nine times. J is TRBJ2-5 and V is TRBV11-1, with D maybe TRBD2 (6 bases). Trimming cost V 5 bases and J 5 bases, with 12 bases left between them. CDR3 size: 13 residues. Germline CDR1 SGHAT, CDR2 FQDESV (reference sequence). The CDR3 loop is CASSHPSVETQYF. The CDR3, as DNA: TGTGCCAGCAGCCACCCTAGCGTGGAGACCCAGTACTTC. Full variable domain (remainder filled in from reference TRBV11-1 and TRBJ2-5): EAEVAQSPRYKITEKSQAVAFWCDPISGHATLYWYRQILGQGPELLVQFQDESVVDDSQLPKDRFSAERLKGVDSTLKIQPAELGDSAMYLCASSHPSVETQYFGPGTRLLVL.

This clone is classed as medium-sized. The chain has TRBV28 and TRBJ1-5; D may be TRBD1 (5 bases). Trimming left V 7 bases short and J 1 base short, with 5 bases between. The CDR3 runs 12 residues. Looked up from germline, CDR1 is MDHEN and CDR2 is SYDVKM. The CDR3 DNA reads as TGTGCCAGCAACAGGAGCAATCAGCCCCAGCATTTT. Its protein is CASNRSNQPQHF.

This chain joins TRBV7-6 and TRBJ1-2; D is uncertain. Germline CDR1 reads SGHVS; CDR2 reads FNYEAQ. This CDR3 is built from 14 residues. V was pared by 5 bases and J by 0 bases, with 10 bases between. As DNA, the CDR3 is TGTGCCAGCAGCCCCGGTGAGCCTAACTATGGCTACACCTTC. Amino acid sequence: CASSPGEPNYGYTF.

CDR3 region: CASSYTLTGTGELFF. CDR3 DNA: TGTGCCAGCAGCTACACTTTAACGGGCACCGGGGAGCTGTTTTTT. This rearrangement joins TRBV5-6 to TRBJ2-2, with D hard to call. This CDR3 is 15 amino acids long. The V gene's germline CDR1 is SGHDT and CDR2 YYEEEE. Trimming took off 3 bases at V and 4 bases at J, with 13 bases between the two ends. Looking up the rest from reference TRBV5-6 and TRBJ2-2 gives the full variable domain: DAGVTQSPTHLIKTRGQQVTLRCSPKSGHDTVSWYQQALGQGPQFIFQYYEEEERQRGNFPDRFSGHQFPNYSSELNVNALLLGDSALYLCASSYTLTGTGELFFGEGSRLTVL.

The V and J genes are TRBV5-1 and TRBJ2-2; 9 positions match TRBD1. Germline V gene sequence: CDR1 SGHRS, CDR2 YFSETQ. The CDR3 contains 15 residues. Losses at the gene ends were 5 bases for V and 1 base for J; bases not matched to a gene: 3. CDR3 region: CASRLTGGNTGELFF. DNA of the CDR3: TGCGCCAGCAGATTGACAGGGGGGAACACCGGGGAGCTGTTTTTT.

This sequence joins TRBV18 and TRBJ2-1; 8 bases map to TRBD2. CDR3 length: 16 amino acids. V shed 1 base and J 0 bases; nucleotides not matched to a gene: 2. Germline-derived CDR1 and CDR2 are KGHSH and LQKENI. The CDR3 sequence: CASSPRLAGSYNEQFF. Here the CDR3 DNA reads TGTGCCAGCTCACCACGGCTAGCGGGCTCCTACAATGAGCAGTTCTTC.

The CDR3 is CAIKWGQDSEQYF. The CDR3 DNA reads TGTGCCATCAAGTGGGGACAAGACAGCGAGCAGTACTTC. J is TRBJ2-7 and V is TRBV10-3, with D perhaps matching TRBD1 (6 bases). The CDR3 consists of 13 residues. Trimming removed 7 bases from V and 6 bases from J, with 16 bases in between. CDR1 ENHRY and CDR2 SYGVKD come from the germline V gene.

The rearrangement links TRBV3-1 (or the pseudogene TRBV3-2) to TRBJ1-3; D gene ambiguous. This CDR3 is 13 amino acids long. V lost 3 bases, J lost 8 bases, and 11 bases lay in between. CDR1 is LGHDT, CDR2 YNNKEL, per germline (reference sequence). Written as DNA, the CDR3 is TGTGCCAGCAGCCACCCCGTGGGCCACACCATATATTTT. Translated, it gives CASSHPVGHTIYF.

V usage is TRBV7-8 and J usage is TRBJ1-1, with D tentatively TRBD1 (6 bases). Germline CDR1 SGHVS, CDR2 FQNEAQ. This CDR3 has 18 residues. Between the trimmed V and J ends, which lost 5 bases and 2 bases, there was a span of 24 bases. In nucleotides, the CDR3 is TGTGCCAGCAGCAGGGGGAGGGGAAGGGAGTCGGTAAACACTGAAGCTTTCTTT. It encodes CASSRGRGRESVNTEAFF.

V gene TRBV18 combines with J gene TRBJ2-5; no firm D call. In germline, CDR1 is KGHSH, CDR2 LQKENI. V was shortened by 6 bases and J by 4 bases, with 12 bases between the two germline ends. This CDR3 comprises 13 residues. The CDR3 nucleotides read TGTGCCAGCTCCCCCGGCCGCGGAGAGACCCAGTACTTC. It codes for CASSPGRGETQYF.

This clone was seen only a few times. The chain uses TRBV6-5 and TRBJ1-6; TRBD1 matches at 8 bases. Germline V gene data show CDR1 as MNHEY and CDR2 as SVGAGI. This CDR3 region has 14 residues. The trim removed 2 bases at V and 10 bases at J, leaving 4 bases unmatched. In DNA, the CDR3 is TGTGCCAGCAGTTACGCGACAGGGGACTCACCCCTCCACTTT. Residues: CASSYATGDSPLHF.

The rearrangement uses TRBV18 and TRBJ2-6, with TRBD1 matching 8 bases. V was clipped by 5 bases and J by 0 bases; unmatched bases: 9. CDR1 and CDR2 from the germline V gene are KGHSH and LQKENI. The CDR3 loop spans 18 amino acids. The CDR3 protein is CASSRPGQVFSGANVLTF. The DNA for the CDR3 is TGTGCCAGCTCAAGGCCGGGACAGGTTTTCTCTGGGGCCAACGTCCTGACTTTC.

This clone has more than one count but fewer than ten. The V gene is TRBV19, the J gene TRBJ1-6; 7 positions match TRBD1. The CDR3 is 15 amino acids. With 1 base clipped from V and 13 bases from J, the junction kept 10 bases outside the gene matches. Germline-derived CDR1 and CDR2 are LNHDA and SQIVND (reference sequence). The CDR3 sequence is CASSIVWDSDSPLHF. CDR3 coding DNA: TGTGCCAGTAGTATAGTATGGGACAGCGACTCCCCCCTCCACTTT.

The rearrangement links TRBV9 to TRBJ1-4; TRBD1 matches 8 bases. Per the germline V gene, CDR1 is SGDLS and CDR2 is YYNGEE. CDR3 length: 16 amino acids. V was clipped by 0 bases and J by 2 bases; unmatched bases: 3. This chain's CDR3 is CASSVAGGWTNEKLFF. CDR3 sequence (DNA): TGTGCCAGCAGCGTAGCAGGGGGCTGGACTAATGAAAAACTGTTTTTT.

This chain connects TRBV6-6 to TRBJ1-1; 8 nucleotides align to TRBD1. V lost 2 bases and J lost 4; bases outside the gene matches: 6. The CDR3 has 15 amino acids. Germline loops: CDR1 MNHNY, CDR2 SVGAGI (reference sequence). CDR3 nucleotides: TGTGCCAGCAGTTACCCTCCTGACAGGGGCACTGAAGCTTTCTTT. Amino acids: CASSYPPDRGTEAFF.

This clone came up once. The chain couples TRBV28 to TRBJ1-2, with D uncertain. V was trimmed by 2 bases and J by 0 bases, leaving 7 bases between them. The CDR3 consists of 14 residues. CDR1 and CDR2 from the germline V gene are MDHEN and SYDVKM. In nucleotides, the CDR3 is TGTGCCAGCAGTTTAACAGACCCTAACTATGGCTACACCTTC. Protein: CASSLTDPNYGYTF.

The rearrangement links TRBV28 to TRBJ2-7, with 11 bases lining up with TRBD1. CDR3 size: 16 residues. Germline V gene data show CDR1 as MDHEN and CDR2 as SYDVKM. The ends lost 6 bases at V and 2 bases at J; junction bases unmatched: 9. The CDR3 protein is CASSPPGQGVTYEQYF. CDR3 DNA: TGTGCCAGCAGCCCCCCGGGACAGGGGGTGACCTACGAGCAGTACTTC.